This passage covers 31 T cell receptor beta chains from one sample sequenced in a study of shared clonotypes between healthy human individuals (dated by TCRdb to 2018 to 2020). To prepare the library, the immunoSEQ multiplex PCR assay was applied. TCRdb mirrors the immuneACCESS table, restricted to in-frame sequences. Some clones are absent from its copies; in checked studies, under half trace to an unresolved V gene, and the reason for the others is unknown. Counted in this sample were a few million clones; approximately 95% of them appeared once. The ten largest clones take up 0.1% to 0.15% of the sample. Sample: naive CD4+ T cells sorted from blood. Per the publication, the cell subset or site label means: CD45RA+ positively selected. Receptor source: a man younger than 35 in good health.

V gene TRBV4-2 combines with J gene TRBJ1-3, with D possibly matching TRBD1 (6 bases). The V end lost 4 bases, the J end lost 4 bases, and 14 bases lay between the germline ends. Germline V gene data show CDR1 as LGHNA and CDR2 as YNFKEQ. The CDR3 is 15 residues long. The CDR3 nucleotides are TGTGCCAGCAGCCGGGGAGGGGGTATCGGAAACACCATATATTTT. Amino acids: CASSRGGGIGNTIYF.

V gene TRBV18 combines with J gene TRBJ2-2; no clear D gene. CDR1 and CDR2 from the germline V gene are KGHSH and LQKENI. This CDR3 is 16 amino acids long. Trimming removed 1 base from V and 3 bases from J, with 12 bases in between. The DNA of the CDR3 is TGTGCCAGCTCACCACAACAGAACAGCTACACCGGGGAGCTGTTTTTT. The encoded protein is CASSPQQNSYTGELFF. The whole variable domain, filled in from reference TRBV18 and TRBJ2-2, reads NAGVMQNPRHLVRRRGQEARLRCSPMKGHSHVYWYRQLPEEGLKFMVYLQKENIIDESGMPKERFSAEFPKEGPSILRIQQVVRGDSAAYFCASSPQQNSYTGELFFGEGSRLTVL.

This chain uses TRBV11-3 with TRBJ1-3; TRBD1 might be the D (6 bases). This CDR3 comprises 17 residues. Germline V gene sequence: CDR1 SGHNT, CDR2 YENEEA. V was pared by 2 bases and J by 0 bases, with 14 bases between. The CDR3, as DNA: TGTGCCAGCAGCTTATTGGGGGCGCGGAGCTCTGGAAACACCATATATTTT. Protein sequence: CASSLLGARSSGNTIYF.

The chain couples TRBV11-3 to TRBJ2-1, with 8 bases matching TRBD1. The ends lost 5 bases at V and 3 bases at J; junction bases unmatched: 3. Germline V gene sequence: CDR1 SGHNT, CDR2 YENEEA. The CDR3 sequence is 14 residues long. DNA of the CDR3: TGTGCCAGCAGCCAAACAGGGGGCTACAATGAGCAGTTCTTC. It encodes CASSQTGGYNEQFF.

The V and J genes are TRBV18 and TRBJ2-3; the match to TRBD2 covers 7 bases. Trimming took 3 bases from V and 8 from J; bases not matched to a gene: 8. The CDR3 extends over 14 amino acids. Germline values: CDR1 KGHSH, CDR2 LQKENI. Here the CDR3 reads CASSPAIPGGTQYF. Here the CDR3 DNA reads TGTGCCAGCTCACCGGCAATACCGGGAGGTACGCAGTATTTT.

In the case of this clone: The sample holds other DNA sequences that translate to the same CDR3. The chain links TRBV9 to TRBJ1-3; D call uncertain. Trimming removed 2 bases at V and 4 bases at J, with 1 base between. CDR1 is SGDLS, CDR2 YYNGEE, per germline. The CDR3 runs to 11 residues. This chain's CDR3 is CASSVGNTIYF. CDR3 coding DNA: TGTGCCAGCAGCGTCGGAAACACCATATATTTT.

This chain links TRBV5-6 with TRBJ2-7; D gene ambiguous. CDR1 and CDR2 from the germline V gene are SGHDT and YYEEEE. The CDR3 is 14 residues long. The V end lost 1 base, the J end lost 0 bases, and 8 bases lay between the germline ends. The CDR3 bases are TGTGCCAGCAGCTTGCCTCTTAGCTCCTACGAGCAGTACTTC. Translating gives CASSLPLSSYEQYF.

As to this clone: Other nucleotide sequences from this sample produce the same CDR3. The gene calls are TRBV6-5 and TRBJ1-1, with D perhaps matching TRBD1 (6 bases). The V and J ends lost 0 bases and 1 base respectively, with 9 bases between them. CDR3 size: 15 residues. Germline V gives CDR1 MNHEY, CDR2 SVGAGI. The CDR3 region is CASSYSFRGNTEAFF. In DNA, the CDR3 is TGTGCCAGCAGTTACTCTTTCAGGGGGAACACTGAAGCTTTCTTT.

The rearrangement joins TRBV6-1 to TRBJ2-5; D gene uncertain. Trimming pared 4 bases from V and 9 bases from J, leaving 12 bases between. The CDR3 is 12 residues long. The germline V gene encodes CDR1 MNHNS and CDR2 SASEGT. CDR3 in amino acids: CASSVVGLAQYF. The CDR3 region has the DNA TGTGCCAGCAGTGTTGTGGGCCTGGCCCAGTACTTC.

The rearrangement joins TRBV7-2 to TRBJ1-4; the D is unclear. Trimming shortened V by 2 bases and J by 7 bases, and 11 bases separated the two germline ends. Germline CDR1 SGHTA, CDR2 FQGNSA. The CDR3 sequence is 14 residues long. CDR3 loop: CASSLTAGGEKLFF. CDR3 bases: TGTGCCAGCAGCTTAACGGCCGGCGGTGAAAAACTGTTTTTT.

The chain carries TRBV5-1 and TRBJ2-2, with a tentative D call TRBD2 (6 bases). The V and J ends lost 2 bases and 5 bases respectively, with 13 bases between them. Germline V CDR1 and CDR2: SGHRS, YFSETQ. The CDR3 totals 15 residues. In DNA, the CDR3 is TGCGCCAGCAGCTTATGGCTGGCGGGGACCGGGGAGCTGTTTTTT. Amino acid sequence: CASSLWLAGTGELFF.

The J gene is TRBJ2-5, the V gene TRBV7-2; no definite D call. In germline, CDR1 is SGHTA, CDR2 FQGNSA. This CDR3 comprises 15 residues. V was shortened by 1 base and J by 7 bases, with 16 bases between the two germline ends. CDR3: CASSLEGWRGGTQYF. The CDR3 bases are TGTGCCAGCAGCTTAGAAGGATGGCGAGGCGGGACCCAGTACTTC. The whole variable domain, filled in from reference TRBV7-2 and TRBJ2-5, reads GAGVSQSPSNKVTEKGKDVELRCDPISGHTALYWYRQSLGQGLEFLIYFQGNSAPDKSGLPSDRFSAERTGGSVSTLTIQRTQQEDSAVYLCASSLEGWRGGTQYFGPGTRLLVL.

The V call is TRBV6-1, the J call TRBJ1-5, with D perhaps TRBD1 (5 bases). Germline V gives CDR1 MNHNS, CDR2 SASEGT. The CDR3 sequence is 15 residues long. Between the trimmed V and J ends, which lost 1 base and 5 bases, there was a span of 12 bases. The CDR3 here is CASSEGGREDQPQHF. The CDR3 DNA reads as TGTGCCAGCAGTGAAGGGGGCAGGGAGGATCAGCCCCAGCATTTT.

The genes are TRBV2 and TRBJ1-1, with D perhaps matching TRBD1 (5 bases). With 4 bases removed from V and 1 base from J, the gap between germline ends came to 10 bases. The germline gives CDR1 SNHLY, CDR2 FYNNEI. The CDR3 runs 14 residues. This CDR3 is CASSVDGGNTEAFF. Here the CDR3 DNA reads TGTGCCAGCAGTGTTGACGGGGGGAACACTGAAGCTTTCTTT. Supplemented by reference TRBV2 and TRBJ1-1, the full variable domain reads EPEVTQTPSHQVTQMGQEVILRCVPISNHLYFYWYRQILGQKVEFLVSFYNNEISEKSEIFDDQFSVERPDGSNFTLKIRSTKLEDSAMYFCASSVDGGNTEAFFGQGTRLTVV.

V is TRBV2 and J is TRBJ2-3, with 11 bases lining up with TRBD2. V was clipped by 6 bases and J by 5 bases; unmatched bases: 13. This CDR3 is 17 amino acids long. Germline V gene lookup returns CDR1 SNHLY and CDR2 FYNNEI. The CDR3 DNA reads TGTGCCAGCAGCCCACCCGAAATACTAGCGGGAGAAGATACGCAGTATTTT. Its protein is CASSPPEILAGEDTQYF. Looking up the rest from reference TRBV2 and TRBJ2-3 gives the full variable domain: EPEVTQTPSHQVTQMGQEVILRCVPISNHLYFYWYRQILGQKVEFLVSFYNNEISEKSEIFDDQFSVERPDGSNFTLKIRSTKLEDSAMYFCASSPPEILAGEDTQYFGPGTRLTVL.

On this clone: Different DNA sequences within this sample yield the same CDR3. The chain uses TRBV14 and TRBJ2-5; D gene unclear. The CDR3 covers 12 residues. V was clipped by 1 base and J by 5 bases, with 5 bases between them. The germline V gene encodes CDR1 SGHDN and CDR2 FVKESK. This CDR3 is CASSQVSETQYF. The CDR3 bases are TGTGCCAGCAGCCAAGTTTCGGAGACCCAGTACTTC.

The chain links TRBV29-1 to TRBJ1-2; 9 positions match TRBD1. CDR1 and CDR2 (germline): SQVTM, ANQGSEA. V was pared by 5 bases and J by 0 bases, with 4 bases of the junction left unmatched. This CDR3 spans 14 amino acids. CDR3 DNA sequence: TGCAGCGTTTCACAGGGGGCCTCTAACTATGGCTACACCTTC. The encoded protein is CSVSQGASNYGYTF.

The genes are TRBV10-2 and TRBJ2-7; perhaps TRBD1 as D (6 bases). Germline CDR1 and CDR2: WSHSY and SAAADI. V was shortened by 2 bases and J by 0 bases, with 11 bases between the two germline ends. The CDR3 is made up of 15 amino acids. This chain's CDR3 is CASSEPGASSYEQYF. The CDR3 DNA follows: TGCGCCAGCAGTGAGCCAGGGGCGAGCTCCTACGAGCAGTACTTC.

V is TRBV7-9 and J is TRBJ1-2; D remains unclear. This CDR3 region has 17 residues. Deletions cut 5 bases from V and 0 bases from J, with 19 bases between. Germline CDR1 reads SEHNR; CDR2 reads FQNEAQ (reference sequence). CDR3 bases: TGTGCCAGCAGCCGATCCGGGTCCGCACCTTCTAACTATGGCTACACCTTC. It is translated as CASSRSGSAPSNYGYTF. Full variable domain (outside the CDR3, taken from reference TRBV7-9 and TRBJ1-2): DTGVSQNPRHKITKRGQNVTFRCDPISEHNRLYWYRQTLGQGPEFLTYFQNEAQLEKSRLLSDRFSAERPKGSFSTLEIQRTEQGDSAMYLCASSRSGSAPSNYGYTFGSGTRLTVV.

This sequence joins TRBV6-5 and TRBJ1-2; TRBD1 matches at 10 bases. Germline values: CDR1 MNHEY, CDR2 SVGAGI. The CDR3 length is 14 residues. Germline trimming cut 8 bases from V and 7 bases from J; bases unmatched to any gene: 10. CDR3 nucleotides: TGTGCCAGCCACCGGGGACAGGGGCACGTTGGCTACACCTTC. It translates to CASHRGQGHVGYTF.

V usage is TRBV7-2 and J usage is TRBJ2-5; D possibly corresponds to TRBD1 (7 bases). The germline CDR1 and CDR2 sequences are SGHTA and FQGNSA. This CDR3 region has 14 residues. The V and J ends lost 5 bases and 5 bases respectively, with 15 bases between them. The CDR3 nucleotides read TGTGCCAGCAGCCGGGGGACAGCCTACGAGACCCAGTACTTC. It translates to CASSRGTAYETQYF.

The chain uses TRBV28 and TRBJ1-1; possibly TRBD1 for D (5 bases). This CDR3 region has 14 residues. Per germline, CDR1 MDHEN and CDR2 SYDVKM. The V end was cut by 2 bases, the J end by 5 bases, with 12 bases between. In DNA form, the CDR3 reads TGTGCCAGCAGTTTAGTTGGGGCAAGGACTGAAGCTTTCTTT. It codes for CASSLVGARTEAFF.

This rearrangement joins TRBV30 to TRBJ1-4, with a possible D match to TRBD1 (5 bases). Germline lookup yields CDR1 GTSNPN and CDR2 SVGIG (reference sequence). Trimming took 4 bases from V and 8 from J, leaving 17 bases between them. This CDR3 has 14 amino acids. In nucleotides, the CDR3 is TGTGCCTGGACCAGGCAGGGCCGGCGGGAAAAACTGTTTTTT. Translating gives CAWTRQGRREKLFF. Full variable domain (outside the CDR3, taken from reference TRBV30 and TRBJ1-4): SQTIHQWPATLVQPVGSPLSLECTVEGTSNPNLYWYRQAAGRGLQLLFYSVGIGQISSEVPQNLSASRPQDRQFILSSKKLLLSDSGFYLCAWTRQGRREKLFFGSGTQLSVL.

The J gene is TRBJ1-1, the V gene TRBV11-2, with a weak D call TRBD1 (5 bases). Looked up from germline, CDR1 is SGHAT and CDR2 is FQNNGV. Trimming pared 4 bases from V and 2 bases from J, leaving 17 bases between. The CDR3 runs to 16 residues. The CDR3, as DNA: TGTGCCAGCAGCTCGAGACGCACAGGAGACAACACTGAAGCTTTCTTT. The encoded protein is CASSSRRTGDNTEAFF.

This clone showed up just once. The rearrangement uses TRBV7-9 and TRBJ2-2; D is possibly TRBD1 (6 bases). Germline V gene lookup returns CDR1 SEHNR and CDR2 FQNEAQ (reference sequence). Trimming pared 5 bases from V and 0 bases from J, leaving 13 bases between. CDR3 length: 16 residues. The DNA of the CDR3 is TGTGCCAGCAGCCTAAGGGGGAGAACGAACACCGGGGAGCTGTTTTTT. This sequence encodes CASSLRGRTNTGELFF.

The chain recombines TRBV5-4 with TRBJ2-2; 11 positions agree with TRBD1. The germline V gene has CDR1 SGHNT and CDR2 YYREEE (reference sequence). The CDR3 spans 14 residues. The CDR3 protein is CATGQGDYTGELFF. DNA of the CDR3: TGTGCTACGGGACAGGGGGATTACACCGGGGAGCTGTTTTTT.

This clone was seen just once. V and J are TRBV18 and TRBJ1-1; unclear D gene. Germline V CDR1 and CDR2: KGHSH, LQKENI. The germline V and J ends were trimmed by 2 bases and 0 bases, with 16 bases remaining between them. The length of the CDR3 is 17 residues. In DNA, the CDR3 is TGTGCCAGCTCACCATTTCGGGCAGAACTAATGAACACTGAAGCTTTCTTT. Protein product: CASSPFRAELMNTEAFF.

The chain combines TRBV14 with TRBJ1-1; D not certain. Germline assignment: CDR1 SGHDN and CDR2 FVKESK. The CDR3 loop spans 14 amino acids. V lost 1 base, J lost 4 bases, and 10 bases lay in between. CDR3 in DNA: TGTGCCAGCAGCCAAGGGGTCCCGTCCACTGAAGCTTTCTTT. Translated, it gives CASSQGVPSTEAFF.

The V call is TRBV28, the J call TRBJ2-1; TRBD1 matches at 9 bases. The CDR3 runs to 15 residues. V was clipped by 2 bases and J by 6 bases; unmatched bases: 5. Per the germline V gene, CDR1 is MDHEN and CDR2 is SYDVKM. In DNA, the CDR3 is TGTGCCAGCAGTTTAACGGACAGGGGACCCAATGAGCAGTTCTTC. Its protein is CASSLTDRGPNEQFF.

V usage is TRBV28 and J usage is TRBJ2-3; the D gene is possibly TRBD2 (7 bases). The germline V and J ends were trimmed by 4 bases and 5 bases, with 19 bases remaining between them. Germline values: CDR1 MDHEN, CDR2 SYDVKM. CDR3 size: 16 residues. The CDR3 region has the DNA TGTGCCAGCAGTTCCCCCCTTGGAGGGGGGGTAGATACGCAGTATTTT. This sequence encodes CASSSPLGGGVDTQYF.

As for this clone: An end of the junction does not agree with germline; a read error may underlie this. The rearrangement links TRBV2 to TRBJ2-2; D remains ambiguous. The CDR3 is 12 residues long. Germline CDR1 reads SNHLY; CDR2 reads FYNNEI. CDR3 in amino acids: CASRDNNGELFF. CDR3 in DNA: TGTGCCAGCAGAGACAACAACGGGGAGCTGTTTTTT.